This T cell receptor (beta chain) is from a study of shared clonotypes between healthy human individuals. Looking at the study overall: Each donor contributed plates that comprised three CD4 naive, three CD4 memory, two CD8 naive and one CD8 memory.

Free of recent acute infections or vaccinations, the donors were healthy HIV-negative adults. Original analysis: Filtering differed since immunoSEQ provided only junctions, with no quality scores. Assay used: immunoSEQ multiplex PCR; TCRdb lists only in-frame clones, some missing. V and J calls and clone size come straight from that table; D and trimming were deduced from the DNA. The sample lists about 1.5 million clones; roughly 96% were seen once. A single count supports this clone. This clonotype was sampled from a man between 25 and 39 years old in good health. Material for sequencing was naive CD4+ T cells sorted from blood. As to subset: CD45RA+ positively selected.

The CDR3 reads CASSPREGRNEQFF. The DNA of the CDR3 is TGCGCCAGCAGCCCGCGGGAGGGCCGCAATGAGCAGTTCTTC. The chain links TRBV4-1 to TRBJ2-1, with 9 bases aligning to TRBD2. V shed 4 bases and J 6 bases; nucleotides not matched to a gene: 4. The CDR3 covers 14 residues. Germline values: CDR1 MGHRA, CDR2 YSYEKL.